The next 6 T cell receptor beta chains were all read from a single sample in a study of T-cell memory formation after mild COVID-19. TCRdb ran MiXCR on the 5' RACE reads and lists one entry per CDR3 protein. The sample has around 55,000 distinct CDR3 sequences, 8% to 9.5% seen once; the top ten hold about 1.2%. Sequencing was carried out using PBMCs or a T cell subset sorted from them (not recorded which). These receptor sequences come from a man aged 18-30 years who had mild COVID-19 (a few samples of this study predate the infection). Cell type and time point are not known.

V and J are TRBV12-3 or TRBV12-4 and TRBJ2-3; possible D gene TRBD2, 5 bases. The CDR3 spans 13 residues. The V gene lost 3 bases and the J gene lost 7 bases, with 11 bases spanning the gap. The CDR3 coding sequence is TGTGCCAGCAGTTTGACCGGGGTCTATACGCAGTATTTT. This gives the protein CASSLTGVYTQYF.

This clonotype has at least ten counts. For the CDR3, the DNA is TGCAGTGCTAGAAGGCCAGGACAAGAGACCCAGTACTTC. It translates to CSARRPGQETQYF. The V call is TRBV20-1, the J call TRBJ2-5; D is unclear. This CDR3 is built from 13 residues. V lost 2 bases and J 2 bases, leaving 9 bases between the germline ends. Germline lookup yields CDR1 DFQATT and CDR2 SNEGSKA (reference sequence).

CDR3 sequence: CASSGTGTVSTGELFF. The CDR3 coding sequence is TGCGCCAGCAGCGGAACCGGGACAGTGAGCACCGGGGAGCTGTTTTTT. This chain uses TRBV5-1 with TRBJ2-2; TRBD1 matches 7 bases. Germline V gene sequence: CDR1 SGHRS, CDR2 YFSETQ. This CDR3 region has 16 residues. Trimming cost V 4 bases and J 4 bases; bases outside gene matches: 10.

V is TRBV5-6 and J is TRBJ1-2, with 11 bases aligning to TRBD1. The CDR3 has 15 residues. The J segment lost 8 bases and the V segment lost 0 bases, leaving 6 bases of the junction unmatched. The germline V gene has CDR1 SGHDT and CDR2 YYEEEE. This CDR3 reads CASSLVGTGGEGYTF. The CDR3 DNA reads TGTGCCAGCAGCTTGGTTGGGACAGGGGGAGAAGGCTACACCTTC.

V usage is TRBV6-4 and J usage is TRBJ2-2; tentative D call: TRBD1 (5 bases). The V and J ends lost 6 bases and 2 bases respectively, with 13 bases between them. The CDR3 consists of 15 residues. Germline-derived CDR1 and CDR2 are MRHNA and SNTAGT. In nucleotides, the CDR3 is TGTGCCAGCAGAGGTACAGGAACCAACACCGGGGAGCTGTTTTTT. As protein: CASRGTGTNTGELFF.

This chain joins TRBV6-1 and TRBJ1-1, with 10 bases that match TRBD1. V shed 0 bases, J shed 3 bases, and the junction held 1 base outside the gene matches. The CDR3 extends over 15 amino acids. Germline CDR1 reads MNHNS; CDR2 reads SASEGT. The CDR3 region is CASSEAGQGHTEAFF. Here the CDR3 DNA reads TGTGCCAGCAGTGAAGCGGGACAGGGGCACACTGAAGCTTTCTTT.